This TCR beta chain is from a study of cytomegalovirus exposure and HLA in healthy donors. Study outcomes and limitations: Later analysis identified a missense DCLRE1C variant that was linked to TCR beta V- and J-gene trimming. According to a later analysis, donors in an Asian-associated ancestry cluster reportedly had fewer N-insertions than the roughly 660-donor mean. The study labeled 180 or so TCR beta chains cytomegalovirus-associated. The authors assumed roughly uniform sequencing depth across donors for presence/absence analyses.

Germline CDR1 reads SQVTM; CDR2 reads ANQGSEA. The CDR3 runs 13 residues. The V and J ends lost 4 bases and 7 bases, in that order; junction bases with no gene match: 7. Concerning this clone itself: As yet, its antigen is unknown.

It was with 60 Vbeta and 13 Jbeta primers that the PCR ran. The protocol was immunoSEQ multiplex PCR, while the TCRdb copy is restricted to in-frame clones and leaves out a portion. The sample shows some 70,000 clones, approximately 84% of them seen only once. The sample comprised PBMCs. The V call is TRBV29-1, the J call TRBJ2-7; 10 nucleotides align to TRBD1. The TCR sequence derives from a woman between 45 and 65 years old in good health and CMV-seronegative. In nucleotides, the CDR3 is TGCAGCGTTGGGGGACAGGGGACGGTTGAGCAGTACTTC. It encodes CSVGGQGTVEQYF.